A selection of T cell receptor beta chains follows, all from one sample in a study of T cell repertoires in cytomegalovirus infection. TCRdb itself ran the reads through MiXCR, one entry per CDR3 protein. The data contain some 680,000 distinct CDR3 sequences, roughly 36% of them singletons. The sequencing input was PBMCs. These receptors came from a human donor in good health (CMV status not recorded). Some clones in this sample may be carry-over from other donors' samples. Both conserved end residues are part of each CDR3. A D gene is named only where the DNA matches it firmly. The size of a clone is reported for some rows only, either as once, few or many, or as a class for expanded clones.

d_gene	j_gene	abundance	v_gene	CDR3nt	CDR3aa
.	TRBJ2-7	.	TRBV28	TGTGCCAGCAGTTCCCCTCGGGGGTGGTACGAGCAGTACTTC	CASSSPRGWYEQYF
TRBD1	TRBJ1-4	.	TRBV7-9	TGTGCCAGCAGCGCCCCGACAGGGGTTCTGGAAAAACTGTTTTTT	CASSAPTGVLEKLFF
TRBD1	TRBJ1-2	many	TRBV2	TGTGCCAGCAGTGGGACAGGGGGTTTCGGCTACACCTTC	CASSGTGGFGYTF
.	TRBJ2-7	many	TRBV7-2	TGTGCCAGCAGCGGCGTGGCTCGGGAGCAGTACTTC	CASSGVAREQYF
.	TRBJ2-7	few	TRBV28	TGTGCCAGCAGTTTAGGGCTTGGGGGAATTTACGAGCAGTACTTC	CASSLGLGGIYEQYF
TRBD1	TRBJ2-2	few	TRBV29-1	TGCAGCGTCGACCCCCGGACAGGGACGAACACCGGGGAGCTGTTTTTT	CSVDPRTGTNTGELFF
.	TRBJ1-1	few	TRBV28	TGTGCCAGCAGTTTACAGCCACCCGAAGCTTTCTTT	CASSLQPPEAFF
.	TRBJ1-5	.	TRBV27	TGTGCCAGCAGTTTGGCGGGACGGAGCAATCAGCCCCAGCATTTT	CASSLAGRSNQPQHF
TRBD1	TRBJ2-7	few	TRBV5-1	TGCGCCAGCAGCTTGCCGACGGGACAGGGGGTCGCAAGGTACTACGAGCAGTACTTC	CASSLPTGQGVARYYEQYF
TRBD1	TRBJ1-5	many	TRBV7-2	TGTGCCAGCAGCTCGACAGGGGGCAGGTTGCAGCCCCAGCATTTT	CASSSTGGRLQPQHF